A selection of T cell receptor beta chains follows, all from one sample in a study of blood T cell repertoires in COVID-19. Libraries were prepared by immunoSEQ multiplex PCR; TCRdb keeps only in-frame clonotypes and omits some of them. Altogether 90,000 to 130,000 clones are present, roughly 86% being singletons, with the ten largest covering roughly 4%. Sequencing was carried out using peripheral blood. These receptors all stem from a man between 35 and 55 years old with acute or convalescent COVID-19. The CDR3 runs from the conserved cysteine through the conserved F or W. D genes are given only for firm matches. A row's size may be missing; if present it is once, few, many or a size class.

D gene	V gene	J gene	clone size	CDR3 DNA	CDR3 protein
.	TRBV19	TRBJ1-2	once	TGTGCCAGTACCAAGGACAGCTATGGCTACACCTTC	CASTKDSYGYTF
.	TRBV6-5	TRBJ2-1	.	TGTGCCAGCAGTTACGTACGGGGTGAGCAGTTCTTC	CASSYVRGEQFF
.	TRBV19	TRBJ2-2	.	TGTGCCAGTAGTATTACCGGGAGAAACACCGGGGAGCTGTTTTTT	CASSITGRNTGELFF
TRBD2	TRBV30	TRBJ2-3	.	TGTGCCTGGAACGGGGGGGGCCTTAGCACAGATACGCAGTATTTT	CAWNGGGLSTDTQYF
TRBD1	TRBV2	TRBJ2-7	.	TGTGCCAGCAGTGAAAGGGCAGGCAGGGGGTACGAGCAGTACTTC	CASSERAGRGYEQYF
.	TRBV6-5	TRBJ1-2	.	TGTGCCAGCAGTTACCTGGGGAGGGAGAATGGCTACACCTTC	CASSYLGRENGYTF
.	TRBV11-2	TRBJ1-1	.	TGTGCCAGCAGCCCCATTGGCTGGAGTGAAGCTTTCTTT	CASSPIGWSEAFF
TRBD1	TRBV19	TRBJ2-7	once	TGTGCCAGTAGTCGACGGACAGGTACCTACGAGCAGTACTTC	CASSRRTGTYEQYF
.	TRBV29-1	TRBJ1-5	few	TGCAGCGTTGAAGGATCCGGTGATCAGCCCCAGCATTTT	CSVEGSGDQPQHF
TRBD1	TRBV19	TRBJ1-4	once	TGTGCCAGTGCCCCTCCGGGACAGCCTGCTGAAAAACTGTTTTTT	CASAPPGQPAEKLFF
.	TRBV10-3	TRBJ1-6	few	TGTGCCATCAGTCGAGAGACGCGGGCAATTTCACCCCTCCACTTT	CAISRETRAISPLHF
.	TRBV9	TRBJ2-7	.	TGTGCCAGCAGCCGAGGCGGGAACTACGAGCAGTACTTC	CASSRGGNYEQYF
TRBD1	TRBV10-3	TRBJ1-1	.	TGTGCCATCAGTGAGTCCGGGACAGGGTTTGGTACTGAAGCTTTCTTT	CAISESGTGFGTEAFF
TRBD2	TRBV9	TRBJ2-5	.	TGTGCCAGCAGCGTACGGACTAGCGGGGCAGAGACCCAGTACTTC	CASSVRTSGAETQYF
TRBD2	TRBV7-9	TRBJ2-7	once	TGTGCCAGCAGCGGGACTAGCGGGGGCTACGAGCAGTACTTC	CASSGTSGGYEQYF
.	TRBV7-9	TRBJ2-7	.	TGTGCCAGCAGCCCGTCCGGGGATTCTTACGAGCAGTACTTC	CASSPSGDSYEQYF
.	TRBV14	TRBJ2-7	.	TGTGCCAGCAGCCGAACGAGCGAGCAGTACTTC	CASSRTSEQYF
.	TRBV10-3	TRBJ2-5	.	TGTGCCATCAGTGGCCCAGGGCTTGAGACCCAGTACTTC	CAISGPGLETQYF
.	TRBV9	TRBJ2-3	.	TGTGCCAGCAGCTTAAGCGGAGGTGGGATCAGCACAGATACGCAGTATTTT	CASSLSGGGISTDTQYF
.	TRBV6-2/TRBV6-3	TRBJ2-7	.	TGTGCCAGCAGCGTACCCCGCTGGGGAGGTGGCGAGCAGTACTTC	CASSVPRWGGGEQYF
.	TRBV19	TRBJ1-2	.	TGTGCCAGTAGTATTGACAGAGATTATGGCTACACCTTC	CASSIDRDYGYTF
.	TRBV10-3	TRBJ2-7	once	TGTGCCATCAGTGAACCAGGGGTGGCCGAGCAGTACTTC	CAISEPGVAEQYF
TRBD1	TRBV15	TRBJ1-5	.	TGTGCCACCAGCAGAGCAGACAGGGATCCCTATCGTCAGCCCCAGCATTTT	CATSRADRDPYRQPQHF
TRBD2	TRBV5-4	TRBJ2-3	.	TGTGCCAGCAGCGAGGGACTAGCGGGAGTAATTAGCACAGATACGCAGTATTTT	CASSEGLAGVISTDTQYF
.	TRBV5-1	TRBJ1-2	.	TGCGCCAGCAGCTTGGATCCGGGTACGAACGGCTACACCTTC	CASSLDPGTNGYTF
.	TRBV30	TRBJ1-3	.	TGTGCCTGGAGTCATCGCTACTCTGGAAACACCATATATTTT	CAWSHRYSGNTIYF
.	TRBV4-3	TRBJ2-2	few	TGCGCCAGCAGCCAAGAGGCCCCCGCGAACACCGGGGAGCTGTTTTTT	CASSQEAPANTGELFF
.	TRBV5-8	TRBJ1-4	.	TGTGCCAGCAGCTTGGAATTCAGGGAAATAGAAAAACTGTTTTTT	CASSLEFREIEKLFF
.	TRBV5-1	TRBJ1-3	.	TGCGCCAGCAGGGCTACAGGGAGCTCTGGAAACACCATATATTTT	CASRATGSSGNTIYF
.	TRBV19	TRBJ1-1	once	TGTGCCAGTAGTCCCAGGTGGGGACTCCTCACTGAAGCTTTCTTT	CASSPRWGLLTEAFF
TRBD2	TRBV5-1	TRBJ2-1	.	TGCGCCAGCAGCCTCGGACTAGCGGGATCCAATGAGCAGTTCTTC	CASSLGLAGSNEQFF
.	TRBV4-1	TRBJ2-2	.	TGCGCCAGCAGCCAGCCTCCTAACACAGAGAACACCGGGGAGCTGTTTTTT	CASSQPPNTENTGELFF
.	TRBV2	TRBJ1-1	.	TGTGCCAGCAGTGAAGGCGGGGGATTGACTGAAGCTTTCTTT	CASSEGGGLTEAFF
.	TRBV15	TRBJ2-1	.	TGTGCCACCAGCAGAGATCGGGACTCTCAGACGTTCTTC	CATSRDRDSQTFF
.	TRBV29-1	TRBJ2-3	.	TGCAGCGTTGACTTGGAGGGTTATACGCAGTATTTT	CSVDLEGYTQYF
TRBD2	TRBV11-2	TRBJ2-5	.	TGTGCCAGCAGCACCGGACTAGCGGGGGGGACGAAGACCCAGTACTTC	CASSTGLAGGTKTQYF
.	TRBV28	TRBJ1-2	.	TGTGCCAGCAGCGGGGGATTCTATGGCTACACCTTC	CASSGGFYGYTF
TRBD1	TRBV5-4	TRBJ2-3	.	TGTGCCAGCAGCACCGGACAGGGGGCGATAGATACGCAGTATTTT	CASSTGQGAIDTQYF
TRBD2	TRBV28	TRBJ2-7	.	TGTGCCAGCAGGATGACTAGCGGGATAAGGTCCCCCTACGAGCAGTACTTC	CASRMTSGIRSPYEQYF
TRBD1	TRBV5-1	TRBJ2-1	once	TGCGCCAGCAGCTTGATGGGGGACAGGTACAATGAGCAGTTCTTC	CASSLMGDRYNEQFF
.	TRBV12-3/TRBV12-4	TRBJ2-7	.	TGTGCCAGCGGAGAAGGTGGCTACGAGCAGTACTTC	CASGEGGYEQYF
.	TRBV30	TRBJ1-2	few	TGTGCCTGGAGTCCCCGGGACTATGGCTACACCTTC	CAWSPRDYGYTF
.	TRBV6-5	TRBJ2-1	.	TGTGCCAGCAGCGTGGACTTTCTCCTCGTGAAGCAGTTCTTC	CASSVDFLLVKQFF
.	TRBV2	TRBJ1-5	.	TGTGCCAGCAGTTCCGACATACTGAGGGATCAGCCCCAGCATTTT	CASSSDILRDQPQHF
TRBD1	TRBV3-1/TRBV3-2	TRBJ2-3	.	TGTGCCAGCAGCCAAAGGGGAATGGGACAGGGCCCAGATACGCAGTATTTT	CASSQRGMGQGPDTQYF
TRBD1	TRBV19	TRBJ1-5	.	TGTGCCAGTAGTCCGGGACAGGAGTTTTATCCTAATCAGCCCCAGCATTTT	CASSPGQEFYPNQPQHF
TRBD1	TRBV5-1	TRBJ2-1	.	TGCGCCAGCAGCTGGACGACAGGGATAAATGAGCAGTTCTTC	CASSWTTGINEQFF
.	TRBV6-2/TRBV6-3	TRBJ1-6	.	TGTGCCAGCAGACCTACAAGTACGCATTCACCCCTCCACTTT	CASRPTSTHSPLHF